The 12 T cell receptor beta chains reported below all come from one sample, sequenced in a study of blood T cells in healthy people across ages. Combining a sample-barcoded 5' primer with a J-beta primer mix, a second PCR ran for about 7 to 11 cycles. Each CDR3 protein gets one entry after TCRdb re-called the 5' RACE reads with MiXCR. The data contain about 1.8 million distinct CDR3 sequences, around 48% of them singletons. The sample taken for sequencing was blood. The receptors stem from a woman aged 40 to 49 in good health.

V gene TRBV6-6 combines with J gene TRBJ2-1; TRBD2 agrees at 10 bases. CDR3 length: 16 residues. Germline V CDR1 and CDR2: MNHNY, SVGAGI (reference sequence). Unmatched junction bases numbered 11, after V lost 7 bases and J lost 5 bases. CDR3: CASTLGLAGGDNEQFF. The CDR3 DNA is TGTGCCAGCACCCTAGGGTTAGCGGGGGGAGACAATGAGCAGTTCTTC.

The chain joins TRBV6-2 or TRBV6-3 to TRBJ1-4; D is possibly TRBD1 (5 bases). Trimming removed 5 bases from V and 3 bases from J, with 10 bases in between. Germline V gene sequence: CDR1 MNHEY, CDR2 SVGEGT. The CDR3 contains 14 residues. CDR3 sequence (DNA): TGTGCCAGCAGTCAGAGACAGTCTAATGAAAAACTGTTTTTT. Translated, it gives CASSQRQSNEKLFF.

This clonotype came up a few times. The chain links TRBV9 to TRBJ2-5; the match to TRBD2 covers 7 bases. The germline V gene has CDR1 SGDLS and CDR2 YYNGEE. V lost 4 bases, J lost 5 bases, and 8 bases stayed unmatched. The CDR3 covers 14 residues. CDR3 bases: TGTGCCAGCAGCCCCCGGACTAGTTCCGAGACCCAGTACTTC. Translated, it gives CASSPRTSSETQYF.

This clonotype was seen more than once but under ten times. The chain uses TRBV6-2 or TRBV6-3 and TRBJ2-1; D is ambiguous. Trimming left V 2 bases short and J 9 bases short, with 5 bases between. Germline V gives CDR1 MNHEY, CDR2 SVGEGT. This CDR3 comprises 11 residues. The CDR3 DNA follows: TGTGCCAGCAGTTACGTGGGTGAGCAGTTCTTC. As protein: CASSYVGEQFF.

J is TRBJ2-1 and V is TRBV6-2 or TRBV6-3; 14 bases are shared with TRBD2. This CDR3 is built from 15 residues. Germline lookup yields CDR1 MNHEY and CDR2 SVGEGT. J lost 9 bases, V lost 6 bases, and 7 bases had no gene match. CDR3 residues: CASSSPGTSGGEQFF. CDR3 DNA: TGTGCCAGCAGCTCACCCGGGACTAGCGGGGGTGAGCAGTTCTTC.

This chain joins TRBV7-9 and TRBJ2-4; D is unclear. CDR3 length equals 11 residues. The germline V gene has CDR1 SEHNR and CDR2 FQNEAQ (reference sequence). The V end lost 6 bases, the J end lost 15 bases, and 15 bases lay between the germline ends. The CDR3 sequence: CASRNVAHLYF. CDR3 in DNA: TGTGCCAGCAGGAATGTCGCCCACTTGTACTTC.

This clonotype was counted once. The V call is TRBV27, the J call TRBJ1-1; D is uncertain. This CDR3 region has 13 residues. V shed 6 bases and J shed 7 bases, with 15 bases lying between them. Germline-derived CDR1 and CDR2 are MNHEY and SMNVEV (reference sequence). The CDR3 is CASSPFVGGEAFF. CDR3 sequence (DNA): TGTGCCAGCAGCCCATTCGTCGGCGGTGAAGCTTTCTTT.

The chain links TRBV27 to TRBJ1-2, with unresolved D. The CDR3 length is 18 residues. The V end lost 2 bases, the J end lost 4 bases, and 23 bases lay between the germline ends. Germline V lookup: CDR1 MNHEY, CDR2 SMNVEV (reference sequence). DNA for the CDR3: TGTGCCAGCAGTTTAGGCCGGACGGTGGAACTATACCTCTATGGCTACACCTTC. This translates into CASSLGRTVELYLYGYTF.

For the CDR3, the DNA is TGTGCTAGTGGTTTGATACTCCGGGACAGGGGGCACACAGATACGCAGTATTTT. It yields the protein CASGLILRDRGHTDTQYF. This chain links TRBV12-5 with TRBJ2-3, with 12 bases matching TRBD1. V lost 2 bases to trimming and J lost 2 bases; unmatched junction nucleotides: 8. The CDR3 totals 18 residues. Germline V gene data show CDR1 as LGHNT and CDR2 as FRNRAP.

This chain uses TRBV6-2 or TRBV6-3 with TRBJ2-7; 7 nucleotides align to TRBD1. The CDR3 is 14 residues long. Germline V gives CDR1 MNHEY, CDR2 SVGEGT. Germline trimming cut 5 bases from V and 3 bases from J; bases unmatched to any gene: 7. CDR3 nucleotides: TGTGCCAGCAGTCATACGGACAGGAACTACGAGCAGTACTTC. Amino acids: CASSHTDRNYEQYF.

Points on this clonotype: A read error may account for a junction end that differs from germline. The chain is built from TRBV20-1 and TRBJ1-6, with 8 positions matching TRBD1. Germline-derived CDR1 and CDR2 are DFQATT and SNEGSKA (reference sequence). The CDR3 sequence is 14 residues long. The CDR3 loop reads CSAETTGDNPPLHF. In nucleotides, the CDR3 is TGCAGTGCCGAGACGACAGGGGATAATCCACCCCTCCACTTT.

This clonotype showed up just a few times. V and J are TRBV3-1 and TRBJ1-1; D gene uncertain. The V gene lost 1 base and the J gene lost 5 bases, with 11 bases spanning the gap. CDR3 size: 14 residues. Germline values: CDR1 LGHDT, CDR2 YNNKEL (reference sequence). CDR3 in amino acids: CASSQGGVWTEAFF. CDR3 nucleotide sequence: TGTGCCAGCAGCCAAGGGGGAGTATGGACTGAAGCTTTCTTT. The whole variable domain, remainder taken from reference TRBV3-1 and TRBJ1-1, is DTAVSQTPKYLVTQMGNDKSIKCEQNLGHDTMYWYKQDSKKFLKIMFSYNNKELIINETVPNRFSPKSPDKAHLNLHINSLELGDSAVYFCASSQGGVWTEAFFGQGTRLTVV.